The 32 T cell receptor beta chains reported below all come from one sample, sequenced in a study of CDR3 diversity in severe acne. From the PCR reads, TCRdb called clonotypes with MiXCR, one entry per CDR3 protein. The repertoire consists of more than 85,000 distinct CDR3 sequences, with approximately 49% occurring once and the leading ten covering around 10%. The sequenced sample was blood. The receptors come from a male donor with severe acne vulgaris.

This clonotype was seen ten or more times. Lacking the conserved final phenylalanine or tryptophan, this CDR3 likely reflects a read error. This sequence joins TRBV30 and TRBJ2-5, with D possibly called TRBD1 or TRBD2 (5 bases each). Trimming removed 2 bases at V and 5 bases at J, with 18 bases between. This CDR3 has 15 residues. The germline CDR1 and CDR2 sequences are GTSNPN and SVGIG (reference sequence). The CDR3: CAWSTGDSTGETQYS. In nucleotides, the CDR3 is TGTGCCTGGAGTACCGGAGACAGCACGGGGGAGACCCAGTACTCC.

This clonotype appeared a few times. This CDR3 reads CASGGQGATGELFF. For the CDR3, the DNA is TGTGCCAGCGGGGGACAGGGGGCAACCGGGGAGCTGTTTTTT. The chain links TRBV28 to TRBJ2-2; TRBD1 agrees at 12 bases. J was trimmed by 5 bases and V by 8 bases; bases with no gene match: 3. Germline V lookup: CDR1 MDHEN, CDR2 SYDVKM. The CDR3 loop spans 14 amino acids.

The chain joins TRBV25-1 to TRBJ1-3; the D is unclear. V was trimmed by 2 bases and J by 7 bases, leaving 6 bases between them. CDR1 is MGHDK and CDR2 is SYGVNS in the germline V gene. This CDR3 is 12 amino acids long. CDR3 sequence reads: CASSEVANTIYF. The CDR3 bases are TGTGCCAGCAGTGAAGTGGCGAACACCATATATTTT.

The table lists this clonotype with a count of one. V gene TRBV19 combines with J gene TRBJ2-2; D could derive from TRBD1 or TRBD2 (5 bases each). Looked up from germline, CDR1 is LNHDA and CDR2 is SQIVND (reference sequence). V was cut by 10 bases and J by 6 bases, with 9 bases left in between. The CDR3 is made up of 11 amino acids. The CDR3 DNA reads TGTGCCACGCAGGGACCCGGGGAGCTGTTTTTT. Its protein product is CATQGPGELFF.

A remark on this clonotype: The junction differs from germline at one of its ends, possibly a read error. CDR3 bases: TGTGCCAGCAGTTACCTAGGGGCTGGGGCCAACGTCCTGACTTTC. Its protein is CASSYLGAGANVLTF. The chain links TRBV10-3 to TRBJ2-6; D may be TRBD1 (5 bases). CDR1 ENHRY and CDR2 SYGVKD come from the germline V gene. CDR3 length: 15 residues.

This chain uses TRBV25-1 with TRBJ1-4; D is ambiguous. Trimming left V 6 bases short and J 4 bases short, with 15 bases between. Germline CDR1 is MGHDK and CDR2 is SYGVNS. The CDR3 has 15 amino acids. CDR3 DNA: TGTGCCAGCAGGGCCCGCGGACTAAATAATGAAAAACTGTTTTTT. Protein product: CASRARGLNNEKLFF.

As to this clonotype: At one end the junction does not follow the germline gene, possibly because of a read error. CDR3 protein: CASSLGPANCGYTF. In nucleotides, the CDR3 is TGTGCCAGCAGTTTGGGTCCGGCTAACTGTGGCTACACCTTC. The chain has TRBV6-5 and TRBJ1-2; D remains unclear. There are 14 residues in the CDR3. Germline values: CDR1 MNHEY, CDR2 SVGAGI.

Regarding this clonotype: Germline and junction disagree at one end, which may indicate a read error. The rearrangement uses TRBV9 and TRBJ2-2; 8 nucleotides agree with TRBD2. Germline V gives CDR1 SGDLS, CDR2 YYNGEE. This CDR3 has 20 residues. CDR3 protein: CAGSVARGGLEGKVTGELFF. The CDR3 DNA follows: TGTGCCGGCAGCGTAGCTAGAGGGGGACTAGAGGGGAAGGTCACCGGGGAGCTGTTTTTT.

CDR3 sequence: CASSPGATSYGYTF. The CDR3 DNA follows: TGCGCCAGCAGCCCCGGGGCGACGTCCTATGGCTACACCTTC. The rearrangement joins TRBV10-1 to TRBJ1-2; tentative D call: TRBD1 (5 bases). CDR1 is WNHNN, CDR2 SYGVQD, per germline (reference sequence). V was shortened by 6 bases and J by 4 bases, with 15 bases between the two germline ends. This CDR3 comprises 14 residues.

The chain joins TRBV2 to TRBJ2-5, with a possible D match to TRBD2 (5 bases). Germline lookup yields CDR1 SNHLY and CDR2 FYNNEI. Deletions cut 7 bases from V and 5 bases from J, with 20 bases between. This CDR3 is built from 15 residues. The CDR3 DNA reads TGTGCCAGCACCCAAGGGCCCCTCTGGAGGGAGACCCAGTACTTC. It yields the protein CASTQGPLWRETQYF.

This clonotype came up a few times. Relative to the germline gene, one junction end is altered; a read error may explain this. This chain links TRBV3-1 with TRBJ2-7, with D possibly being TRBD2 (6 bases). CDR1 and CDR2 (germline): LGHDT, YNNKEL (reference sequence). The CDR3 is 11 amino acids. The CDR3 sequence: CASSRRGEQHF. DNA of the CDR3: TGTGCCAGCAGCCGGCGGGGCGAGCAGCACTTC.

Details on this clonotype: This may come from a read error, since a much larger clone is one base off. The chain joins TRBV7-2 to TRBJ1-3, with D unresolved. The germline gives CDR1 SGHTA, CDR2 FQGNSA. This CDR3 has 15 residues. The CDR3: CVSSLALPAGNTIYF. The CDR3 nucleotides are TGTGTCAGCAGCTTAGCGCTACCGGCTGGAAACACCATATATTTT. Filled out from reference TRBV7-2 and TRBJ1-3, the complete variable domain reads GAGVSQSPSNKVTEKGKDVELRCDPISGHTALYWYRQSLGQGLEFLIYFQGNSAPDKSGLPSDRFSAERTGGSVSTLTIQRTQQEDSAVYLCVSSLALPAGNTIYFGEGSWLTVV.

In the case of this clonotype: A much bigger clone sits one base away, suggesting this may be a read error. This sequence joins TRBV11-3 and TRBJ2-7, with 7 positions matching TRBD1. Looked up from germline, CDR1 is SGHNT and CDR2 is YENEEA. The length of the CDR3 is 15 residues. The CDR3 nucleotides read TGTGCCAGCTGCTTAGCGTTCAGGGGGATCTACGAGCAGTACTTC. Protein product: CASCLAFRGIYEQYF.

The sample holds many counts of this clonotype. The chain carries TRBV5-1 and TRBJ2-2; perhaps TRBD2 as D (6 bases). Germline CDR1 and CDR2: SGHRS and YFSETQ. CDR3 length: 16 residues. Trimming shortened V by 5 bases and J by 6 bases, and 20 bases separated the two germline ends. The CDR3 reads CASRKGLPVESGELFF. The CDR3 DNA reads TGCGCCAGCAGAAAGGGACTCCCTGTTGAGTCCGGGGAGCTGTTTTTT.

This chain joins TRBV5-6 and TRBJ2-3, with a weak D call TRBD1 (5 bases). The CDR3 sequence is 16 residues long. Deletions cut 0 bases from V and 3 bases from J, with 14 bases between. Looked up from germline, CDR1 is SGHDT and CDR2 is YYEEEE. The CDR3 loop is CASSLEALGLTDTQYF. CDR3 in DNA: TGTGCCAGCAGCTTGGAAGCCCTGGGGCTTACAGATACGCAGTATTTT.

This clonotype has ten or more counts. This rearrangement joins TRBV10-3 to TRBJ2-5; D may be TRBD2 (5 bases). V lost 2 bases and J lost 3, with 13 bases in between. Germline V CDR1 and CDR2: ENHRY, SYGVKD. This CDR3 has 15 amino acids. DNA for the CDR3: TGTGCCATCAGTGAGGCCGAATTGGAGGAAGAGACCCAGTACTTC. It is translated as CAISEAELEEETQYF.

With respect to this clonotype: The DNA is omitted, as the CDR3 cannot be located on it reliably, and the CDR3 follows TCRdb's listing. This chain connects TRBV7-9 to TRBJ1-5; TRBD1 is the table's D call, not checked against the DNA. Germline CDR1 and CDR2: SEHNR and FQNEAQ (reference sequence). The CDR3 spans 22 amino acids, including both terminal residues. CDR3 sequence: CASSYRGDGSEKLFFGSGTQHF.

This chain links TRBV20-1 with TRBJ2-7; 9 nucleotides agree with TRBD1. Trimming took 4 bases from V and 8 from J; bases not matched to a gene: 9. Germline-derived CDR1 and CDR2 are DFQATT and SNEGSKA (reference sequence). The CDR3 extends over 13 amino acids. CDR3: CSAKHRGQEKQYF. The CDR3 DNA is TGCAGTGCTAAACACAGGGGGCAAGAAAAGCAGTACTTC.

The chain has TRBV12-3 or TRBV12-4 and TRBJ2-5, with 12 bases that match TRBD1. The V segment lost 6 bases and the J segment 5 bases; nucleotides outside the gene matches: 7. This CDR3 comprises 15 residues. Here the CDR3 reads CASRPGTGGAETQYF. The CDR3 region has the DNA TGTGCCAGCAGACCCGGGACAGGGGGCGCGGAGACCCAGTACTTC.

This chain joins TRBV5-8 and TRBJ2-5; no reliable D call. CDR1 is SGHTS, CDR2 YDEGEE, per germline. The CDR3 is made up of 12 amino acids. Trimming took 6 bases from V and 4 from J, leaving 10 bases between them. The CDR3 nucleotides are TGTGCCAGCAACGAAGACGGAGAGACCCAGTACTTC. Its protein is CASNEDGETQYF.

Many counts were recorded for this clonotype. The V call is TRBV27, the J call TRBJ2-7, with 11 bases lining up with TRBD2. CDR3 length equals 18 residues. The V gene's germline CDR1 is MNHEY and CDR2 SMNVEV (reference sequence). Trimming took 2 bases from V and 5 from J; bases not matched to a gene: 14. The CDR3: CASSLGTSGPRGGHEQYF. CDR3 DNA: TGTGCCAGCAGTTTAGGGACTAGCGGCCCCCGGGGAGGGCACGAGCAGTACTTC.

Comment on this clonotype: The junction shows a germline mismatch at one end, possibly a read error. The gene calls are TRBV29-1 and TRBJ2-7; maybe TRBD2 (7 bases). CDR3 length: 13 amino acids. The germline V gene encodes CDR1 SQVTM and CDR2 ANQGSEA. CDR3 sequence: CSAGAGDSSEQCF. CDR3 sequence (DNA): TGCAGCGCGGGGGCGGGAGACTCCTCCGAGCAGTGCTTC.

The sample holds many counts of this clonotype. The rearrangement links TRBV28 to TRBJ2-3; TRBD1 aligns across 12 bases. CDR3 size: 17 residues. CDR1 and CDR2 from the germline V gene are MDHEN and SYDVKM. The V gene end was trimmed by 1 base and the J gene end by 3 bases; junction bases not matched to a gene: 5. CDR3 sequence reads: CASSLSGTGGRTDTQYF. Written as DNA, the CDR3 is TGTGCCAGCAGTTTATCCGGGACAGGGGGCAGGACAGATACGCAGTATTTT.

This clonotype has more than one count but fewer than ten. V gene TRBV4-1 combines with J gene TRBJ1-4; possible D gene TRBD1, 5 bases. CDR1 is MGHRA and CDR2 is YSYEKL in the germline V gene. There are 11 residues in the CDR3. Trimming removed 8 bases at V and 8 bases at J, with 9 bases between. The CDR3 DNA reads TGCGCCAGCCGGGACTGGGAAAAACTGTTTTTT. As protein: CASRDWEKLFF.

This clonotype has at least ten counts. The genes are TRBV7-2 and TRBJ1-1; 9 nucleotides align to TRBD1. The CDR3 is 16 residues long. The V gene end was trimmed by 1 base and the J gene end by 8 bases; junction bases not matched to a gene: 11. The V gene's germline CDR1 is SGHTA and CDR2 FQGNSA. Here the CDR3 reads CASSLGWGQGITEAFF. CDR3 DNA: TGTGCCAGCAGCTTAGGATGGGGACAGGGTATAACCGAAGCTTTCTTT.

Points on this clonotype: Sequence at one end of the junction differs from germline and may be a read error. The chain has TRBV7-3 and TRBJ2-1, with 8 bases fitting TRBD2. The CDR3 runs to 15 residues. Germline CDR1 is SGHTA and CDR2 is FQGTGA. Here the CDR3 reads CASSLAGQGYNGQFF. The CDR3 nucleotides read TGCGCCAGCAGCTTAGCGGGGCAGGGGTACAATGGGCAGTTCTTC.

This clonotype was picked up one time. V is TRBV10-2 and J is TRBJ2-6; D ambiguous. The CDR3 totals 15 residues. Germline V gene data show CDR1 as WSHSY and CDR2 as SAAADI. V lost 4 bases, J lost 2 bases, and 9 bases lay in between. CDR3 amino acids: CASSAAPAGANVLTF. The DNA for the CDR3 is TGCGCCAGCAGTGCCGCTCCGGCTGGGGCCAACGTCCTGACTTTC.

The chain carries TRBV6-1 and TRBJ1-5; maybe TRBD1 (5 bases). This CDR3 comprises 15 residues. Trimming left V 8 bases short and J 3 bases short, with 17 bases between. In germline, CDR1 is MNHNS, CDR2 SASEGT. The CDR3 sequence is CASEEGSLDNQPQHF. As DNA, the CDR3 is TGTGCCAGCGAAGAGGGGTCCCTAGACAATCAGCCCCAGCATTTT.

At least ten counts were recorded for this clonotype. J is TRBJ2-5 and V is TRBV2; D possibly corresponds to TRBD1 (5 bases). The CDR3 is 13 amino acids. Trimming took 8 bases from V and 5 from J, leaving 15 bases between them. Germline CDR1 SNHLY, CDR2 FYNNEI. This chain's CDR3 is CASVRTNGETQYF. DNA of the CDR3: TGTGCCAGCGTTCGGACAAATGGTGAGACCCAGTACTTC.

In regard to this clonotype: A much larger clone lies one base from this, so it may be a read error. V is TRBV5-5 and J is TRBJ1-6; D unresolved. CDR3 length: 15 residues. Germline CDR1 is SGHKS and CDR2 is YYEKEE (reference sequence). Trimming took 5 bases from V and 9 from J, leaving 18 bases between them. The CDR3 DNA sequence: TGTGCCAGCAGTGGCGGGCAGGCCTTTACTTCACCCCTCCACTTT. Protein sequence: CASSGGQAFTSPLHF.

This clonotype was counted ten times or more. The V gene is TRBV15, the J gene TRBJ1-5; 10 bases are shared with TRBD1. The CDR3 totals 15 residues. The germline CDR1 and CDR2 sequences are LNHNV and YYDKDF (reference sequence). Unmatched junction bases numbered 3, after V lost 5 bases and J lost 2 bases. CDR3 DNA: TGTGCCACCAGCGAGGACAGGGGGGGCAATCAGCCCCAGCATTTT. Translation gives CATSEDRGGNQPQHF.

This chain links TRBV3-1 with TRBJ2-7, with 10 positions matching TRBD1. With 4 bases clipped from V and 2 bases from J, the junction kept 5 bases outside the gene matches. This CDR3 spans 15 amino acids. CDR1 and CDR2 from the germline V gene are LGHDT and YNNKEL (reference sequence). The CDR3 DNA reads TGTGCCAGCAGCCGTTCCGGGACAGGGGCCTACGAGCAGTACTTC. This translates into CASSRSGTGAYEQYF.